Listed below are T cell receptor beta chains from one sample, sequenced in a study of identifying expanded T cells in peripheral blood. Profiled with immunoSEQ multiplex PCR; TCRdb holds only in-frame clones, not every one. The table includes over 75,000 clones, roughly 88% detected once. Sequenced material: blood. The receptor set was obtained from a person aged 18-70 years in good health. Both conserved end residues are part of each CDR3. Each record gives: clone size, V gene, J gene, D gene, CDR3 DNA, CDR3 protein. A D gene is named only where the DNA matches it firmly. Size values are once, few and many counts, or a class for expanded clones, and some rows have none.

-	TRBV6-1	TRBJ2-2	TRBD1	TGTGCCAGCGCCCGCGACAGGGGGTGGGAGCTGTTTTTT	CASARDRGWELFF
-	TRBV2	TRBJ2-3	-	TGTGCCAGCAGTGACAGCCGAGGGGCAGATACGCAGTATTTT	CASSDSRGADTQYF
medium-sized	TRBV15	TRBJ2-7	-	TGTGCCACCAGCAGAGATGCGTCCGGGTCCTACGAGCAGTACTTC	CATSRDASGSYEQYF
-	TRBV27	TRBJ1-1	TRBD1	TGTGCCAGCAGTTTTATGCAGGGGGCAACTGAAGCTTTCTTT	CASSFMQGATEAFF
-	TRBV29-1	TRBJ1-5	-	TGCAGCGTTGAACTAGGTGGCAATCAGCCCCAGCATTTT	CSVELGGNQPQHF
once	TRBV11-2	TRBJ2-7	TRBD2	TGTGCCAGCAGTCCCCCGCTAGCGGGAGCCGAGCAGTACTTC	CASSPPLAGAEQYF
once	TRBV7-6	TRBJ1-2	TRBD1	TGTGCCAGCAGCCCCGGACAGGGCAACTATGGCTACACCTTC	CASSPGQGNYGYTF
-	TRBV9	TRBJ2-1	TRBD2	TGTGCCAGCAGCGGGACTAGCGGGTACTCCTACAATGAGCAGTTCTTC	CASSGTSGYSYNEQFF
-	TRBV4-2	TRBJ2-3	TRBD1	TGTGCCAGCAGCCAGGTGAAGGGGGCGGTAGATACGCAGTATTTT	CASSQVKGAVDTQYF
-	TRBV10-1	TRBJ2-2	-	TGCGCCAGCAGTGAGAGTAACCGATTATCCGGGGAGCTGTTTTTT	CASSESNRLSGELFF
once	TRBV28	TRBJ1-2	-	TGTGCCAGCAGCTCTCCCCGAACAGGTTCTCGTCGCTACACCTTC	CASSSPRTGSRRYTF
-	TRBV6-1	TRBJ1-1	-	TGTGCCAGCAGTGAAGGGAATTGGATGAACACTGAAGCTTTCTTT	CASSEGNWMNTEAFF
-	TRBV9	TRBJ2-6	-	TGTGCCAGCAGCGTAGCCGGGGCCAACGTCCTGACTTTC	CASSVAGANVLTF
-	TRBV27	TRBJ1-6	-	TGTGCCAGCAGTTTATATGGGGGCGGTAATTCACCCCTCCACTTT	CASSLYGGGNSPLHF
-	TRBV7-2	TRBJ2-2	TRBD1	TGTGCCAGCAGCCCTCAGGGGGCCCCGAACACCGGGGAGCTGTTTTTT	CASSPQGAPNTGELFF
-	TRBV7-9	TRBJ1-1	-	TGTGCCAGCAGCCTGGAATTGAACACTGAAGCTTTCTTT	CASSLELNTEAFF
-	TRBV14	TRBJ1-3	-	TGTGCCAGCAGCCAATATACAACCTCCGGAAACACCATATATTTT	CASSQYTTSGNTIYF
-	TRBV7-2	TRBJ2-7	TRBD1	TGTGCCAGCAGCTTAGCTTCGACAGGGCCGGCCTACGAGCAGTACTTC	CASSLASTGPAYEQYF
-	TRBV6-6	TRBJ1-3	-	TGTGCCAGCAGCCGTTCCTCAGGCCTCTCTGGAAACACCATATATTTT	CASSRSSGLSGNTIYF
-	TRBV20-1	TRBJ1-2	-	TGCAGTGTCGGCAGCTATGGCTACACCTTC	CSVGSYGYTF
-	TRBV5-4	TRBJ2-1	-	TGTGCCAGCAGCCTGGAACGATACAATGAGCAGTTCTTC	CASSLERYNEQFF
-	TRBV2	TRBJ2-5	-	TGTGCCAGCAGTGGCGGGCAGGTGCAAGAGACCCAGTACTTC	CASSGGQVQETQYF
few	TRBV6-1	TRBJ1-5	-	TGTGCCAGCAGTGGCCAGACAAATCAGCCCCAGCATTTT	CASSGQTNQPQHF
-	TRBV29-1	TRBJ2-3	-	TGCAGCGTGGCTGGGGATACGCAGTATTTT	CSVAGDTQYF
-	TRBV7-9	TRBJ2-3	TRBD2	TGTGCCAGCAGCTTAGTACTCTCCCCGGGGGGGGATACGCAGTATTTT	CASSLVLSPGGDTQYF
-	TRBV7-3	TRBJ1-6	-	TGTGCCAGCAGCTTAATGGGTTCCTCCTATAATTCACCCCTCCACTTT	CASSLMGSSYNSPLHF
once	TRBV9	TRBJ1-2	-	TGTGCCAGCAGCGTAGCTACAGATTATGGCTACACCTTC	CASSVATDYGYTF
-	TRBV5-1	TRBJ2-1	TRBD2	TGCGCCAGCAGCTTGATCAGCGGGAGCTACAATGAGCAGTTCTTC	CASSLISGSYNEQFF
-	TRBV19	TRBJ2-1	TRBD2	TGTGCCAGTAGTATCTCAGGGGTGGTAGCGGGGGCTCCCAATGAGCAGTTCTTC	CASSISGVVAGAPNEQFF
-	TRBV6-1	TRBJ2-5	-	TGTGCCAGCAGTGAAACTCCGGCCGCCCAAGGGGCCCAGTACTTC	CASSETPAAQGAQYF
-	TRBV18	TRBJ1-2	-	TGTGCCAGCTCACCCCCTTCAGTCGGACACGCGATGGGCTACACCTTC	CASSPPSVGHAMGYTF
-	TRBV4-1	TRBJ2-7	TRBD2	TGCGCCAGCAGCCAAGACCCCCAGCGGGGGACCCGGGCCTACGAGCAGTACTTC	CASSQDPQRGTRAYEQYF
-	TRBV5-1	TRBJ1-3	-	TGCGCCAGCAGCTTGGGACACGGAAGCTCTGGAAACACCATATATTTT	CASSLGHGSSGNTIYF
few	TRBV4-1	TRBJ1-5	-	TGCGCCAGCAGCCTCGTGTGGGCCAATCATCAGCCCCAGCATTTT	CASSLVWANHQPQHF
-	TRBV7-6	TRBJ1-1	TRBD1	TGTGCCAGCAGCTACCGGGCGGACAGGCCCCCGATTTCTATGAACACTGAAGCTTTCTTT	CASSYRADRPPISMNTEAFF
-	TRBV29-1	TRBJ2-1	-	TGCAGCGTTGAAGTGTTTGAAGTAGCGCTTAATTTGGATGAGCAGTTCTTC	CSVEVFEVALNLDEQFF
-	TRBV7-3	TRBJ2-3	-	TGTGCCAGCAGCTTACAGGGCACAGATACGCAGTATTTT	CASSLQGTDTQYF
-	TRBV9	TRBJ1-5	TRBD1	TGTGCCAGCAGCCCTAGGAGGACAGGGAAGGGCAATCAGCCCCAGCATTTT	CASSPRRTGKGNQPQHF
-	TRBV4-2	TRBJ2-1	TRBD1	TGTGCCAGCAGCCAAGACAGGGGGTCTTACAATGAGCAGTTCTTC	CASSQDRGSYNEQFF
-	TRBV27	TRBJ2-4	TRBD2	TGTGCCAGCAGTTTTGTAGCGGGGGGGCCCGAAAACATTCAGTACTTC	CASSFVAGGPENIQYF
-	TRBV4-1	TRBJ1-3	-	TGCGCCAGCAGCCAAGATTTAGGCCTCTCTGGAAACACCATATATTTT	CASSQDLGLSGNTIYF
-	TRBV27	TRBJ1-1	-	TGTGCCAGCAGTCTGCTTGCAGTGGCCACTGAAGCTTTCTTT	CASSLLAVATEAFF
-	TRBV29-1	TRBJ2-5	TRBD2	TGCAGCGTTACGAGACTAGCGGGAGGGCCCCAGTACTTC	CSVTRLAGGPQYF
-	TRBV6-1	TRBJ2-7	-	TGTGCCAGCAGTGAAGGGGGGGAGGCCTACGAGCAGTACTTC	CASSEGGEAYEQYF
-	TRBV28	TRBJ2-1	-	TGTGCCAGCAGGCCGCGGGACTCCACTGAGCAGTTCTTC	CASRPRDSTEQFF